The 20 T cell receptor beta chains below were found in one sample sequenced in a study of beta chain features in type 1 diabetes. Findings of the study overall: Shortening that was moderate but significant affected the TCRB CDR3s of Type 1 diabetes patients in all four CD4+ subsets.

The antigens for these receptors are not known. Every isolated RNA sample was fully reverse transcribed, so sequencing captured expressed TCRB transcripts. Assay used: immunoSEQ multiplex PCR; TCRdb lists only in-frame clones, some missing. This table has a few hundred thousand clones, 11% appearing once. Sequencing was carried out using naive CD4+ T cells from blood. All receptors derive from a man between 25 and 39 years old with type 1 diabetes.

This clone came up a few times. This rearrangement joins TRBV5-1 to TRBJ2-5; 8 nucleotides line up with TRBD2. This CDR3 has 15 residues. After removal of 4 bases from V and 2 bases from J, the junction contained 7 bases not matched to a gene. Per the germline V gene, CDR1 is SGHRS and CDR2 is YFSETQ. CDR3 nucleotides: TGCGCCAGCAGCAGAGACAGCGGGGGTCAAGAGACCCAGTACTTC. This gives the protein CASSRDSGGQETQYF.

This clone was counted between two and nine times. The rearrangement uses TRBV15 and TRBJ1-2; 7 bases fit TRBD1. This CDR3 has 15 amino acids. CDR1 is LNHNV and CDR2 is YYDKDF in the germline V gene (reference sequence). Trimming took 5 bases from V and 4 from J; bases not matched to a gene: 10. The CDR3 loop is CATSHQTGNGYGYTF. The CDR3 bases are TGTGCCACCAGCCATCAGACAGGGAATGGCTATGGCTACACCTTC.

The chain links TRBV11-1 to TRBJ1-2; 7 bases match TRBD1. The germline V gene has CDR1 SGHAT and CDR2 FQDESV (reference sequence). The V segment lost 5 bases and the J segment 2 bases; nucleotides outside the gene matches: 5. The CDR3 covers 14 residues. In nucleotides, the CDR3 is TGTGCCAGCAGCCGGGACAGAAAAAACTATGGCTACACCTTC. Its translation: CASSRDRKNYGYTF.

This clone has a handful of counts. The CDR3, as DNA: TGTGCCAGCAGTGAGGAGAACTCTGGGGCCAACGTCCTGACTTTC. This sequence encodes CASSEENSGANVLTF. This chain links TRBV2 with TRBJ2-6; D gene unclear. From germline, CDR1 is SNHLY and CDR2 FYNNEI. Trimming took off 3 bases at V and 0 bases at J, with 6 bases between the two ends. This CDR3 is built from 15 residues.

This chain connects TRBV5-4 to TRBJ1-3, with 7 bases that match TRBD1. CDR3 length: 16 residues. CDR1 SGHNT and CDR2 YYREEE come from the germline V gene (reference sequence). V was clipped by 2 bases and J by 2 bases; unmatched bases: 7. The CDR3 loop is CASSFRQGSTGNTIYF. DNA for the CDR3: TGTGCCAGCAGCTTTCGACAGGGATCAACTGGAAACACCATATATTTT.

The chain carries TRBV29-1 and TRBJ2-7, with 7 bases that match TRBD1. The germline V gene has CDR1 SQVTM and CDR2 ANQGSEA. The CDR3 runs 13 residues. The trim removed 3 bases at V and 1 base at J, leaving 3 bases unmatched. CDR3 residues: CSVEGDSSYEQYF. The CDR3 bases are TGCAGCGTTGAGGGGGACAGTTCCTACGAGCAGTACTTC.

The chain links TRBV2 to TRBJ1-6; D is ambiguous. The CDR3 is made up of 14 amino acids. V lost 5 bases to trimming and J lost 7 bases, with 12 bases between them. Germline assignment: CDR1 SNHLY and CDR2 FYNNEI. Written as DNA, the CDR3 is TGTGCCAGCAGTTACAGAGCTGAGAATTCACCCCTCCACTTT. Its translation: CASSYRAENSPLHF.

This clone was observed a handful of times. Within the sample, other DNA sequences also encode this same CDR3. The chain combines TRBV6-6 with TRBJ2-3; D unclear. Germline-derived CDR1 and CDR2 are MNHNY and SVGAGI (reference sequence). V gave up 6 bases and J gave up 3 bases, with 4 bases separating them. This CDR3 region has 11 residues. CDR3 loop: CASSLTDTQYF. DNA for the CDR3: TGTGCCAGCAGCTTGACAGATACGCAGTATTTT.

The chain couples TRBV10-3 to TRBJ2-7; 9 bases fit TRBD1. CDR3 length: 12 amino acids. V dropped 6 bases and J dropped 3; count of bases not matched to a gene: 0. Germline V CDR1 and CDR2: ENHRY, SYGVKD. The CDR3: CAIRDRGYEQYF. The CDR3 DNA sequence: TGTGCCATCAGGGACAGGGGCTACGAGCAGTACTTC.

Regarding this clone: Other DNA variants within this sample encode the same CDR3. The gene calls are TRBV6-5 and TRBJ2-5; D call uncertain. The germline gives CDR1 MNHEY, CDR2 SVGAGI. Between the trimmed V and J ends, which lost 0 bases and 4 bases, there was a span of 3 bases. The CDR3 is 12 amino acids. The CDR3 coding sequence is TGTGCCAGCAGTTACTCGAGAGAGACCCAGTACTTC. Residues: CASSYSRETQYF.

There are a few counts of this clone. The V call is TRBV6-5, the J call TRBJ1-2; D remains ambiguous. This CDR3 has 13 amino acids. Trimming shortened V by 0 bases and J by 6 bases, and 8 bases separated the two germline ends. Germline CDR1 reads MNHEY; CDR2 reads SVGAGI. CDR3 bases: TGTGCCAGCAGTTACTCCCGTCGGGATGGCTACACCTTC. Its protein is CASSYSRRDGYTF.

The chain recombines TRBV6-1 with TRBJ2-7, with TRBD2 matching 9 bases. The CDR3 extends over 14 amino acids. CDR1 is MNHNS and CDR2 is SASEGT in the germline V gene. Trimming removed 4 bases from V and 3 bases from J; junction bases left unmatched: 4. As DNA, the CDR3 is TGTGCCAGCAGTGGTAGCGGGGGACTCTACGAGCAGTACTTC. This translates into CASSGSGGLYEQYF.

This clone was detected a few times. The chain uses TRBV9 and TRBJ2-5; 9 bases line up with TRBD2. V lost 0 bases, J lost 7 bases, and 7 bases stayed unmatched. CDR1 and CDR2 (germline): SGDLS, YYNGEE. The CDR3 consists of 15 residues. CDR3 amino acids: CASSVAASGVGTQYF. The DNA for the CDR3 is TGTGCCAGCAGCGTAGCGGCTAGCGGGGTGGGGACCCAGTACTTC.

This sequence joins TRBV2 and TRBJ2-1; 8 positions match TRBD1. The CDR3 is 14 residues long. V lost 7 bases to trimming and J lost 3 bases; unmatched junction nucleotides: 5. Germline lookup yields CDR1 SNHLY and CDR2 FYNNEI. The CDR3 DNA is TGTGCCAGCACCCTGACAGGGGTCTACAATGAGCAGTTCTTC. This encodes CASTLTGVYNEQFF.

CDR3 protein: CASSLSGVEQYF. CDR3 sequence (DNA): TGTGCCAGCAGCCTATCAGGGGTCGAGCAGTACTTC. The V gene is TRBV14, the J gene TRBJ2-7, with D possibly being TRBD1 (6 bases). Per the germline V gene, CDR1 is SGHDN and CDR2 is FVKESK. CDR3 size: 12 residues. V was shortened by 4 bases and J by 6 bases, with 10 bases between the two germline ends. The full variable domain, completed using reference TRBV14 and TRBJ2-7, is EAGVTQFPSHSVIEKGQTVTLRCDPISGHDNLYWYRRVMGKEIKFLLHFVKESKQDESGMPNNRFLAERTGGTYSTLKVQPAELEDSGVYFCASSLSGVEQYFGPGTRLTVT.

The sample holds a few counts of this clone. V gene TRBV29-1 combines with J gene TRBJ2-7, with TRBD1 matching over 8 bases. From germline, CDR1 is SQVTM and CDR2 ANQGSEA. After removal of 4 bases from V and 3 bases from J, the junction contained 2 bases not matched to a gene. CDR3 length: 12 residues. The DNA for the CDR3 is TGCAGCGTTGCAGGGGGCCTCTACGAGCAGTACTTC. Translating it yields CSVAGGLYEQYF.

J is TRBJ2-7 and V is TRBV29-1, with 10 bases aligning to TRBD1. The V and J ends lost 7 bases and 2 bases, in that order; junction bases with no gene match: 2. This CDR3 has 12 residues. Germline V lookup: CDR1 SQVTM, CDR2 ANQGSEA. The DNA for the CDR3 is TGCAGCGCCGGACAGGGGGCCTACGAGCAGTACTTC. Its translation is CSAGQGAYEQYF.

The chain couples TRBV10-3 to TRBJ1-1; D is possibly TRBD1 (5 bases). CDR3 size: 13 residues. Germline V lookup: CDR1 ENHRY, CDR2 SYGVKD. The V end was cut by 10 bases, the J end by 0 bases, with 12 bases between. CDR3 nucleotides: TGTGCCACGGGGGGGGATTTGAACACTGAAGCTTTCTTT. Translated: CATGGDLNTEAFF.

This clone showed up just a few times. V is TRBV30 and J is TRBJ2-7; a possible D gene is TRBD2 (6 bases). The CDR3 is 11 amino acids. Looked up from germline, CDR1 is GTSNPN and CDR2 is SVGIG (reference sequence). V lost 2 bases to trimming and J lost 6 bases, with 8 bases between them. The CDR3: CAWSLGGEQYF. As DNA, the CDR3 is TGTGCCTGGAGTTTGGGGGGCGAGCAGTACTTC.

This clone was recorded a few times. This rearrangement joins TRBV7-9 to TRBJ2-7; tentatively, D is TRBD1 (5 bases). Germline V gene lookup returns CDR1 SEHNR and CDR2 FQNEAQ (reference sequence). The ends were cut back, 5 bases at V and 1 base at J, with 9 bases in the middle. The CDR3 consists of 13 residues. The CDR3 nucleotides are TGTGCCAGCAGCCGACAGTTGTCCTACGAGCAGTACTTC. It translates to CASSRQLSYEQYF.